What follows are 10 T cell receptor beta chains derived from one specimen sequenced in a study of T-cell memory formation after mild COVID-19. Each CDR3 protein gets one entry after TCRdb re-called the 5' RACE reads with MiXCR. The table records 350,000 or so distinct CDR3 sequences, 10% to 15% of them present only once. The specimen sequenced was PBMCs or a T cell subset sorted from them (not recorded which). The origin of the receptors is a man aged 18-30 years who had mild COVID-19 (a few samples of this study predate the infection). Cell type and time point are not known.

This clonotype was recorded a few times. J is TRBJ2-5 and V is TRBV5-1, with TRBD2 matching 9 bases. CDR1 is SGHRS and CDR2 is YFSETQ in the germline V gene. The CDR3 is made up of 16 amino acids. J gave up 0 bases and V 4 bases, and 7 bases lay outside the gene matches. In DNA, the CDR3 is TGCGCCAGCAGCCCCCAGAGCGGGGGGTACCAAGAGACCCAGTACTTC. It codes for CASSPQSGGYQETQYF.

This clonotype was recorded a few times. The CDR3 coding sequence is TGCGCCAGCAGCCAAGGACCCCAGAGCACAGATACGCAGTATTTT. It translates to CASSQGPQSTDTQYF. This sequence joins TRBV4-3 and TRBJ2-3; D gene unclear. From germline, CDR1 is LGHNA and CDR2 YSLEER. V dropped 1 base and J dropped 0 bases, with 8 bases sitting between them. The CDR3 runs 15 residues.

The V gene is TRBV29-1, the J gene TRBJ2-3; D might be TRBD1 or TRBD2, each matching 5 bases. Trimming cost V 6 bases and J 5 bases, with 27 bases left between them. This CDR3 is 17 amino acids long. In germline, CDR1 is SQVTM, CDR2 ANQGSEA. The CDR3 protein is CSVLGPGTAAPQDTQYF. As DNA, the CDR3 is TGCAGCGTACTCGGACCGGGGACCGCAGCCCCCCAAGATACGCAGTATTTT.

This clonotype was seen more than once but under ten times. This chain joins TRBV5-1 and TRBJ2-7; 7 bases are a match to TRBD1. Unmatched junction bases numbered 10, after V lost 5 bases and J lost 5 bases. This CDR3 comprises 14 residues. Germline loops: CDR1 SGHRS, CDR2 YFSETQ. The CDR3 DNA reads TGCGCCAGCAGACCCAGGCCGACAGGGCACGAGCAGTACGTC. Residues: CASRPRPTGHEQYV.

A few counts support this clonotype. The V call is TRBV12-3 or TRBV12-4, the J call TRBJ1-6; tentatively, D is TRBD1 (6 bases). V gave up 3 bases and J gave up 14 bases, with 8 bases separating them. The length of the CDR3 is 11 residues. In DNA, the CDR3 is TGTGCCAGCAGTTTTAGGGGGTCCCTCCACTTT. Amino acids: CASSFRGSLHF.

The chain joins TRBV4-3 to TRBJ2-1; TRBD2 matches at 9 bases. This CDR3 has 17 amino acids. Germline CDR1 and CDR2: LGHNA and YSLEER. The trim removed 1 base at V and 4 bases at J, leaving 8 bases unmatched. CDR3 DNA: TGCGCCAGCAGCCAAGGGGCTAGCGGGGAGCTTTACAATGAGCAGTTCTTC. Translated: CASSQGASGELYNEQFF.

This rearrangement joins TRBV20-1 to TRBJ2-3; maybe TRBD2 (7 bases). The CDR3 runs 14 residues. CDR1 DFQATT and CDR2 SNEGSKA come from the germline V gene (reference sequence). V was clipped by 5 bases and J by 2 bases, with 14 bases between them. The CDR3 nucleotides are TGCAGTGCTGCATGGCGGGGGCTCACAGATACGCAGTATTTT. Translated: CSAAWRGLTDTQYF.

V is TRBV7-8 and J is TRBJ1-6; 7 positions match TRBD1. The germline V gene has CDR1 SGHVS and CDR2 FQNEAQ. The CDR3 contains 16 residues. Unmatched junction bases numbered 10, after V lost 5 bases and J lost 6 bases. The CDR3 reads CASSEMKGARNSPLHF. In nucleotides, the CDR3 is TGTGCCAGCAGCGAGATGAAGGGGGCGCGTAATTCACCCCTCCACTTT.

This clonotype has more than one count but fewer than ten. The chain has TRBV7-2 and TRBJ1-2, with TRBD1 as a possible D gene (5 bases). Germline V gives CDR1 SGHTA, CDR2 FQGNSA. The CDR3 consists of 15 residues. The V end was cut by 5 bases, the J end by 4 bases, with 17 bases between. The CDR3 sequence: CASSERPGLSYGYTF. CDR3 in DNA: TGTGCCAGCAGCGAAAGACCGGGACTTAGCTATGGCTACACCTTC.

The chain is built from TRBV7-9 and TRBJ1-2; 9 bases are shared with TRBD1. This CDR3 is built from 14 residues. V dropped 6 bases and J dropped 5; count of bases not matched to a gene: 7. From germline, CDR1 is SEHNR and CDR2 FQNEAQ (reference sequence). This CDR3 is CASSPPQGAYGYTF. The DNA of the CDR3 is TGTGCCAGCAGTCCACCACAGGGGGCTTATGGCTACACCTTC.